Listed here are 22 T cell receptor beta chains from one sample, sequenced in a study of a mutant IDH1 vaccine in newly diagnosed glioma. TCRdb keeps only in-frame clones here, not all; method: immunoSEQ multiplex PCR. The sample contains about 92,000 clones, roughly four fifths of which appear only once. Time point noted: baseline, week 1 (first vaccination visit). The treatment here: pre-vaccination baseline after standard-of-care therapy. The specimen was PBMCs, collected from a glioma patient treated with radiotherapy, temozolomide or both. These receptors came from a woman aged 45-59 years with glioma.

V is TRBV6-4 and J is TRBJ2-7, with TRBD1 matching 7 bases. The ends lost 10 bases at V and 3 bases at J; junction bases unmatched: 15. In germline, CDR1 is MRHNA, CDR2 SNTAGT. This CDR3 region has 15 residues. CDR3 sequence reads: CANPDGAGGNYEQYF. CDR3 nucleotide sequence: TGTGCCAACCCTGACGGGGCAGGGGGAAACTACGAGCAGTACTTC.

CDR3 coding DNA: TGTGCCAGTATTCTACGGGCCGGGACAGGGGGGAGGGTCTGCGAGCAGTACTTC. Translating it yields CASILRAGTGGRVCEQYF. This chain joins TRBV19 and TRBJ2-7, with 11 nucleotides matching TRBD1. Germline V CDR1 and CDR2: LNHDA, SQIVND (reference sequence). Trimming at V came to 7 bases and at J to 6 bases, leaving 20 bases not matched to a gene. The CDR3 runs to 18 residues.

This clone was counted once. The chain uses TRBV6-6 and TRBJ1-5, with TRBD1 identical over 8 bases. The trim removed 8 bases at V and 0 bases at J, leaving 6 bases unmatched. The CDR3 has 15 residues. The germline V gene has CDR1 MNHNY and CDR2 SVGAGI (reference sequence). In nucleotides, the CDR3 is TGTGCCAGCTCAGGGGGCGGCTATAGCAATCAGCCCCAGCATTTT. Amino acid sequence: CASSGGGYSNQPQHF.

The chain joins TRBV5-6 to TRBJ1-2; D is perhaps TRBD1 (5 bases). The CDR3 covers 15 residues. Germline V gene data show CDR1 as SGHDT and CDR2 as YYEEEE. V was trimmed by 4 bases and J by 2 bases, leaving 15 bases between them. The CDR3, as DNA: TGTGCCAGCAGCCAAGGGGCGGATAGGAACTATGGCTACACCTTC. This translates into CASSQGADRNYGYTF. Looking up the rest from reference TRBV5-6 and TRBJ1-2 gives the full variable domain: DAGVTQSPTHLIKTRGQQVTLRCSPKSGHDTVSWYQQALGQGPQFIFQYYEEEERQRGNFPDRFSGHQFPNYSSELNVNALLLGDSALYLCASSQGADRNYGYTFGSGTRLTVV.

The rearrangement uses TRBV9 and TRBJ1-6; D is unresolved. The CDR3 spans 16 residues. V was pared by 3 bases and J by 0 bases, with 10 bases between. CDR1 and CDR2 (germline): SGDLS, YYNGEE. The CDR3 DNA reads as TGTGCCAGCAGCGATACGGTGAGCTCCTATAATTCACCCCTCCACTTT. Translation: CASSDTVSSYNSPLHF.

This chain links TRBV5-5 with TRBJ1-2; D ambiguous. The CDR3 is made up of 15 amino acids. CDR1 and CDR2 from the germline V gene are SGHKS and YYEKEE (reference sequence). Deletions cut 3 bases from V and 4 bases from J, with 16 bases between. CDR3 protein: CASSSLGRPIYGYTF. In nucleotides, the CDR3 is TGTGCCAGCAGCTCGTTAGGACGCCCGATCTATGGCTACACCTTC.

The V call is TRBV7-8, the J call TRBJ1-1; D gene uncertain. Between the trimmed V and J ends, which lost 5 bases and 1 base, there was a span of 17 bases. The CDR3 has 16 amino acids. CDR1 is SGHVS, CDR2 FQNEAQ, per germline. CDR3 coding DNA: TGTGCCAGCAGCCGAATACGGACTGAGGGGAACACTGAAGCTTTCTTT. Its translation: CASSRIRTEGNTEAFF.

The chain couples TRBV5-1 to TRBJ1-5; D remains unclear. In germline, CDR1 is SGHRS, CDR2 YFSETQ. CDR3 size: 13 residues. Trimming shortened V by 4 bases and J by 5 bases, and 10 bases separated the two germline ends. The CDR3 bases are TGCGCCAGCAGCAAGTCGGTGGATCAGCCCCAGCATTTT. It is translated as CASSKSVDQPQHF.

In this sample, this clone turned up a few times. The chain combines TRBV2 with TRBJ2-5; possible D gene TRBD1, 6 bases. Trimming took off 7 bases at V and 3 bases at J, with 6 bases between the two ends. The germline gives CDR1 SNHLY, CDR2 FYNNEI. This CDR3 has 11 amino acids. The CDR3 DNA reads TGTGCCAGCAAGGGGGAAGAGACCCAGTACTTC. This translates into CASKGEETQYF.

Points on this clone: At one boundary the junction diverges from the germline segment, which might be a read error. This chain connects TRBV7-7 to TRBJ1-4, with TRBD1 as a possible D gene (5 bases). The CDR3 runs to 13 residues. Germline V CDR1 and CDR2: SSHAT, FNYEAQ (reference sequence). The CDR3 sequence is CASSLGVGEKLFF. The CDR3 nucleotides are TGTGCTAGCAGCTTAGGGGTGGGTGAAAAACTGTTTTTT.

This chain connects TRBV2 to TRBJ2-7, with TRBD2 matching over 10 bases. The CDR3 is made up of 14 amino acids. Germline values: CDR1 SNHLY, CDR2 FYNNEI. J lost 2 bases, V lost 7 bases, and 5 bases had no gene match. CDR3 region: CASKVAGGTYEQYF. The CDR3 DNA sequence: TGTGCCAGCAAAGTAGCGGGGGGAACCTACGAGCAGTACTTC.

There are a few counts of this clone. V and J are TRBV30 and TRBJ1-1; TRBD1 matches 7 bases. Germline CDR1 is GTSNPN and CDR2 is SVGIG (reference sequence). J was trimmed by 12 bases and V by 2 bases; bases with no gene match: 9. This CDR3 contains 12 residues. The CDR3 DNA reads TGTGCCTGGAGTACACCACTACAGGGGACTTTCTTT. Its translation: CAWSTPLQGTFF.

The CDR3 DNA reads as TGTGCCAGCAGTTTATCGGGACACCGAAACTATGGCTACACCTTC. It translates to CASSLSGHRNYGYTF. This chain uses TRBV28 with TRBJ1-2, with D possibly being TRBD1 (6 bases). Trimming left V 1 base short and J 2 bases short, with 11 bases between. The CDR3 spans 15 residues. Germline assignment: CDR1 MDHEN and CDR2 SYDVKM.

The V and J genes are TRBV5-1 and TRBJ2-7, with 9 bases identical to TRBD1. The V and J ends lost 0 bases and 2 bases, in that order; junction bases with no gene match: 3. Germline assignment: CDR1 SGHRS and CDR2 YFSETQ. CDR3 length equals 15 residues. CDR3 residues: CASSLADRGAYEQYF. CDR3 nucleotides: TGCGCCAGCAGCTTGGCCGACAGGGGGGCCTACGAGCAGTACTTC.

The chain combines TRBV5-6 with TRBJ2-7; D gene ambiguous. This CDR3 region has 13 residues. Trimming cost V 0 bases and J 3 bases, with 7 bases left between them. From germline, CDR1 is SGHDT and CDR2 YYEEEE. The CDR3 here is CASSLGRYYEQYF. The CDR3 region has the DNA TGTGCCAGCAGCTTGGGGCGGTACTACGAGCAGTACTTC.

As for this clone: Different DNA sequences within this sample yield the same CDR3. This rearrangement joins TRBV5-5 to TRBJ1-6; D gene unclear. From germline, CDR1 is SGHKS and CDR2 YYEKEE (reference sequence). V dropped 0 bases and J dropped 7 bases, with 8 bases sitting between them. CDR3 length: 14 amino acids. CDR3 sequence reads: CASSLGTGNSPLHF. Written as DNA, the CDR3 is TGTGCCAGCAGCTTGGGGACGGGAAATTCACCCCTCCACTTT.

The chain links TRBV4-2 to TRBJ1-4; 7 bases align to TRBD1. The CDR3 covers 16 residues. Unmatched junction bases numbered 10, after V lost 2 bases and J lost 7 bases. Germline V gene lookup returns CDR1 LGHNA and CDR2 YNFKEQ. The CDR3, as DNA: TGTGCCAGCAGCCAAAGTGGCAGGGGGGAAGGTGAAAAACTGTTTTTT. Protein product: CASSQSGRGEGEKLFF.

The chain joins TRBV4-3 to TRBJ2-7; D unclear. The CDR3 loop spans 13 amino acids. CDR1 and CDR2 from the germline V gene are LGHNA and YSLEER. Trimming removed 1 base from V and 1 base from J, with 5 bases in between. CDR3 sequence (DNA): TGCGCCAGCAGCCAAGTGACATCCTACGAGCAGTACTTC. Its protein is CASSQVTSYEQYF.

The chain links TRBV6-5 to TRBJ1-6, with TRBD1 matching over 9 bases. CDR3 size: 14 residues. The germline V gene encodes CDR1 MNHEY and CDR2 SVGAGI. V shed 6 bases and J 9 bases; nucleotides not matched to a gene: 6. The CDR3 DNA is TGTGCCAGCAGACCTGGGACAGGGCTTTCACCCCTCCACTTT. Translation gives CASRPGTGLSPLHF.

This clone was seen once. The genes are TRBV11-3 and TRBJ1-1; D perhaps matches TRBD1 (5 bases). The length of the CDR3 is 16 residues. The germline V gene has CDR1 SGHNT and CDR2 YENEEA. Trimming left V 0 bases short and J 1 base short, with 12 bases between. The CDR3 DNA follows: TGTGCCAGCAGCTTAGAGGGCTGGGGGACGAACACTGAAGCTTTCTTT. Translating gives CASSLEGWGTNTEAFF. Variable domain in full (rest from reference TRBV11-3 and TRBJ1-1): EAGVVQSPRYKIIEKKQPVAFWCNPISGHNTLYWYLQNLGQGPELLIRYENEEAVDDSQLPKDRFSAERLKGVDSTLKIQPAELGDSAVYLCASSLEGWGTNTEAFFGQGTRLTVV.

A note on this clone: Because the CDR3's place on the DNA is in doubt, the DNA is left out and the CDR3 is given as listed by TCRdb. CDR3: CASILDRDQETQYF. V is TRBV6-1 and J is TRBJ2-5; the D call in the table, TRBD1, was not verified against the DNA. Both ends counted, the CDR3 spans 14 residues. CDR1 and CDR2 from the germline V gene are MNHNS and SASEGT.

CDR3 in amino acids: CASSIYSNLRETQYF. CDR3 nucleotides: TGTGCCAGTAGTATCTACAGCAACTTAAGGGAGACCCAGTACTTC. The chain carries TRBV19 and TRBJ2-5, with unresolved D. CDR1 is LNHDA, CDR2 SQIVND, per germline (reference sequence). CDR3 size: 15 residues. V gave up 3 bases and J gave up 5 bases, with 16 bases separating them.